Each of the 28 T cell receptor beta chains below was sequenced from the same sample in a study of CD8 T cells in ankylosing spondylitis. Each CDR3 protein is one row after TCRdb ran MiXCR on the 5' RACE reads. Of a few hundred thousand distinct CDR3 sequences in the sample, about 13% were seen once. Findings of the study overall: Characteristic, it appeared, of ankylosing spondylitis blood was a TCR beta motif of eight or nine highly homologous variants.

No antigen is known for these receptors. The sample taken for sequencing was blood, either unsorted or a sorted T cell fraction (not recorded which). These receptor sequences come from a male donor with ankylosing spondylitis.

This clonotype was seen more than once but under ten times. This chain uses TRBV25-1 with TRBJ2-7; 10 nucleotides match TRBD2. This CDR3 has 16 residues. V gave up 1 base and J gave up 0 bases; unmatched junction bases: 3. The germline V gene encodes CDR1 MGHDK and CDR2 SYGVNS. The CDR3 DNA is TGTGCCAGCAGTGAATGGGGGACTAGCGCCTCCTACGAGCAGTACTTC. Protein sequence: CASSEWGTSASYEQYF.

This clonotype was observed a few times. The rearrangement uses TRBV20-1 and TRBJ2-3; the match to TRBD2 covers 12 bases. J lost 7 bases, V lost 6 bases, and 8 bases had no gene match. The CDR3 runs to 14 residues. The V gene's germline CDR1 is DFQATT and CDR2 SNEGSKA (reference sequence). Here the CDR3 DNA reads TGCAGTGCCGCACTAGCGGGAGGCCGGTATACGCAGTATTTT. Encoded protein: CSAALAGGRYTQYF.

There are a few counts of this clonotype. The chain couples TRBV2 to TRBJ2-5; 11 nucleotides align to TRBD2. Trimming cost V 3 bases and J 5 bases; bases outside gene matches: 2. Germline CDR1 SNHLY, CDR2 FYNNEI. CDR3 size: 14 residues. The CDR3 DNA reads TGTGCCAGCAGTGACCCTAGCGGGGGGGAGACCCAGTACTTC. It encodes CASSDPSGGETQYF.

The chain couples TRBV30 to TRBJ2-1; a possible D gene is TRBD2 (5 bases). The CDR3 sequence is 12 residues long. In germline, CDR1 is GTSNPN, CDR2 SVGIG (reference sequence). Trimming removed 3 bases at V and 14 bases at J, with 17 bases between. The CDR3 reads CAWRPTGGSEFF. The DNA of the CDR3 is TGTGCCTGGAGGCCCACTGGCGGGTCGGAGTTCTTC.

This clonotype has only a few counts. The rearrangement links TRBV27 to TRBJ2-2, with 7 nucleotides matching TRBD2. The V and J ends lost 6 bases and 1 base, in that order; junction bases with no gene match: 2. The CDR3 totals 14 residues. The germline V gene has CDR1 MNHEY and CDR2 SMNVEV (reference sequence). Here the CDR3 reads CASRPSGNTGELFF. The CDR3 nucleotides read TGTGCCAGCAGGCCTAGCGGGAACACCGGGGAGCTGTTTTTT.

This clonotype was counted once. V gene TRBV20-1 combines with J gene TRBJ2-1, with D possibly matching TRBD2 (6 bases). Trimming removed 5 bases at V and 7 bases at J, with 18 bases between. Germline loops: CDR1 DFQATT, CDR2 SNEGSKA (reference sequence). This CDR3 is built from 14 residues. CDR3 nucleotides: TGCAGTGCTGGCGGAGGGGTTTTAGAGAATGAGCAGTTCTTC. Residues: CSAGGGVLENEQFF.

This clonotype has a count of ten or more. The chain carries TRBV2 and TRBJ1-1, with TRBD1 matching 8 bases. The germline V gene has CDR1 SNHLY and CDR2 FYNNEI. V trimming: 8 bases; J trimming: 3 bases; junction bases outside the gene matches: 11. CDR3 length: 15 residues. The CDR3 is CASGGQAVVDTEAFF. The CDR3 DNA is TGTGCCAGCGGGGGACAGGCGGTCGTGGACACTGAAGCTTTCTTT. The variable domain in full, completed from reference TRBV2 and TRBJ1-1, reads EPEVTQTPSHQVTQMGQEVILRCVPISNHLYFYWYRQILGQKVEFLVSFYNNEISEKSEIFDDQFSVERPDGSNFTLKIRSTKLEDSAMYFCASGGQAVVDTEAFFGQGTRLTVV.

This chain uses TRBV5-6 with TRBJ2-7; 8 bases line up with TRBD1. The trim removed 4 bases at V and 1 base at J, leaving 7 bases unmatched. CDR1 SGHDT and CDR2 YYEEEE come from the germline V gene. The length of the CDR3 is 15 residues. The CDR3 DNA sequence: TGTGCCAGCAGCCCAGGGGGCAAGGGGTCCTACGAGCAGTACGTC. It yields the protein CASSPGGKGSYEQYV.

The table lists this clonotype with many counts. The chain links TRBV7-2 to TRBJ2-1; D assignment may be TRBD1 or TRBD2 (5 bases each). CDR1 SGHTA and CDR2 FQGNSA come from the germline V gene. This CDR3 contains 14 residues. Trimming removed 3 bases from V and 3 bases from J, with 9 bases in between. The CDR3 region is CASSFRGDYNEQFF. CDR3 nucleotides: TGTGCCAGCAGCTTCCGGGGCGACTACAATGAGCAGTTCTTC.

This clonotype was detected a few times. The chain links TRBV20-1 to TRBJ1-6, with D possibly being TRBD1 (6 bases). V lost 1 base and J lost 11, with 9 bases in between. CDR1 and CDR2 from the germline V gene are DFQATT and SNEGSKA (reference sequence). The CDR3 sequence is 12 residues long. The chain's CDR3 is CSARGGGPPLHF. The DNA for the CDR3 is TGCAGTGCTAGAGGGGGGGGGCCACCCCTCCACTTT.

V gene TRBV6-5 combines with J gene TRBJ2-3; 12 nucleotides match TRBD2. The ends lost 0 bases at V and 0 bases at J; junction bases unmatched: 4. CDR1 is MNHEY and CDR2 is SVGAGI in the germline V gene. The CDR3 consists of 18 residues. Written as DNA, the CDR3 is TGTGCCAGCAGTTACTCCCTAGCGGGAGGGTATAGCACAGATACGCAGTATTTT. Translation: CASSYSLAGGYSTDTQYF.

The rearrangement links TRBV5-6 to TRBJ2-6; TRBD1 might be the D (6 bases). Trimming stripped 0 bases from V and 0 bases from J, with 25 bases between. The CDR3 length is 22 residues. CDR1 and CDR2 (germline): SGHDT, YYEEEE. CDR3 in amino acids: CASSLVGDTQNVLPSGANVLTF. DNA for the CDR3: TGTGCCAGCAGCTTGGTAGGGGACACTCAAAACGTCCTCCCCTCTGGGGCCAACGTCCTGACTTTC.

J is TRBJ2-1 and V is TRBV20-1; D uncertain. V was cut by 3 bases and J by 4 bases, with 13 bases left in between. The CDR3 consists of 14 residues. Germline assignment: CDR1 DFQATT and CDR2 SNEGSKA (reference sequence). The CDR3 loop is CSASLGQYYNEQFF. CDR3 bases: TGCAGTGCTAGCCTCGGGCAGTATTACAATGAGCAGTTCTTC.

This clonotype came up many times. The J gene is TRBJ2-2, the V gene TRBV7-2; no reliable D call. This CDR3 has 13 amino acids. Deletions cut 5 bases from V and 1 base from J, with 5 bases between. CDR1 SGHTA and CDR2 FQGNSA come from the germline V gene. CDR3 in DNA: TGTGCCAGCAGCCGAAGGAACACCGGGGAGCTGTTTTTT. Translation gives CASSRRNTGELFF.

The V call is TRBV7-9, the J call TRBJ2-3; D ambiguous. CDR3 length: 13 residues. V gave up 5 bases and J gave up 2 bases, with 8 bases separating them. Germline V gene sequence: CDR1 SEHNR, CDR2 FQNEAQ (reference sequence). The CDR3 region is CASSRQTTDTQYF. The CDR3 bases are TGTGCCAGCAGCCGTCAAACCACAGATACGCAGTATTTT. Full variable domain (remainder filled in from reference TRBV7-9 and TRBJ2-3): DTGVSQNPRHKITKRGQNVTFRCDPISEHNRLYWYRQTLGQGPEFLTYFQNEAQLEKSRLLSDRFSAERPKGSFSTLEIQRTEQGDSAMYLCASSRQTTDTQYFGPGTRLTVL.

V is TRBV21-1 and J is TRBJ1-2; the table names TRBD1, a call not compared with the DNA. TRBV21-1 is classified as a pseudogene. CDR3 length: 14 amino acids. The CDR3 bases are TGTGCCAGCAGCACTACAGGGTCTAACTATGGCTACACCTTC. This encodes CASSTTGSNYGYTF.

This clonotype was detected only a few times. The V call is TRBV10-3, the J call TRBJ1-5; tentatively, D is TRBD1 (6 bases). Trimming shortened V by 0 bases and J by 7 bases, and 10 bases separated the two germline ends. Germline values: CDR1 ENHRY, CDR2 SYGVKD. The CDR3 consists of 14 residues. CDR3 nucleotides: TGTGCCATCAGTGAGTCGGGGGGCAGACAGCCCCAGCATTTT. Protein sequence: CAISESGGRQPQHF.

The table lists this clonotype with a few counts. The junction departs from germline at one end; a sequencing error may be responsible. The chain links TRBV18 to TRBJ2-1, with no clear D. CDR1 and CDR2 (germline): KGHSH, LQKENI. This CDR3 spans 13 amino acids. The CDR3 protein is CATSAGVGNEQFF. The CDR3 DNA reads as TGTGCCACCTCAGCCGGAGTGGGCAATGAGCAGTTCTTC.

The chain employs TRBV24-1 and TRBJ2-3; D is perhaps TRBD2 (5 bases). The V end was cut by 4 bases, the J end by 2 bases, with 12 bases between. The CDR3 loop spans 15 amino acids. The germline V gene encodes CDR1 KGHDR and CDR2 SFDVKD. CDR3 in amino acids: CATSDRDYNTDTQYF. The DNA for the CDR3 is TGTGCCACCAGTGACCGTGACTACAACACAGATACGCAGTATTTT.

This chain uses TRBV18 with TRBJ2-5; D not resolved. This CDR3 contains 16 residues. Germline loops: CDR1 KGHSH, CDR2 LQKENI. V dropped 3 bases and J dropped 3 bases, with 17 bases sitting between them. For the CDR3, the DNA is TGTGCCAGCTCACCCCCTCAACGGCTTAGGGAAGAGACCCAGTACTTC. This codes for CASSPPQRLREETQYF.

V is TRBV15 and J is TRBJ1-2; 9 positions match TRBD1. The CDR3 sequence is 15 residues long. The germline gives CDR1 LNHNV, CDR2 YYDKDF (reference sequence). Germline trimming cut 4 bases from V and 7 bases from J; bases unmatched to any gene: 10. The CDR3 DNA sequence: TGTGCCACCAGCACGGGGACAGGGAGGCTAGGTGGCTACACCTTC. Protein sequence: CATSTGTGRLGGYTF.

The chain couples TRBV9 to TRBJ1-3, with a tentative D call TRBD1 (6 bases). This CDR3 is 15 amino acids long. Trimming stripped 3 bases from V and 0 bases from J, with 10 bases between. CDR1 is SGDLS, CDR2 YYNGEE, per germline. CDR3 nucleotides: TGTGCCAGCAGCGAGGGGACATTCTCTGGAAACACCATATATTTT. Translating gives CASSEGTFSGNTIYF. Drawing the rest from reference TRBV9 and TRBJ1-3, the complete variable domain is DSGVTQTPKHLITATGQRVTLRCSPRSGDLSVYWYQQSLDQGLQFLIQYYNGEERAKGNILERFSAQQFPDLHSELNLSSLELGDSALYFCASSEGTFSGNTIYFGEGSWLTVV.

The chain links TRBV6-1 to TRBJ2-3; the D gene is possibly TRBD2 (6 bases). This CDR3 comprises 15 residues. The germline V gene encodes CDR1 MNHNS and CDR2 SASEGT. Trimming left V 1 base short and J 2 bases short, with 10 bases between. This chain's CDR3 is CASSEVWGVTDTQYF. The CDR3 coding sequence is TGTGCCAGCAGTGAAGTCTGGGGGGTCACAGATACGCAGTATTTT.

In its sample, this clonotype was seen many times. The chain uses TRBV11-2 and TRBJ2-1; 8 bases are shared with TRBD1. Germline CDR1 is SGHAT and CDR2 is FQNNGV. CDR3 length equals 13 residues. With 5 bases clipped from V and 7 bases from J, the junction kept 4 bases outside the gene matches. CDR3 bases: TGTGCCAGCAGCCAGGACAGGGCAAATGAGCAGTTCTTC. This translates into CASSQDRANEQFF.

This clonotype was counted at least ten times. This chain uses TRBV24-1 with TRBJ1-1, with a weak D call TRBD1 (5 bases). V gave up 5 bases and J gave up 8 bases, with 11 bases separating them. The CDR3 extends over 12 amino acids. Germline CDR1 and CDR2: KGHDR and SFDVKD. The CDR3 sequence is CATSGPTAEAFF. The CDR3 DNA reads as TGTGCCACCAGTGGCCCGACAGCCGAAGCTTTCTTT.

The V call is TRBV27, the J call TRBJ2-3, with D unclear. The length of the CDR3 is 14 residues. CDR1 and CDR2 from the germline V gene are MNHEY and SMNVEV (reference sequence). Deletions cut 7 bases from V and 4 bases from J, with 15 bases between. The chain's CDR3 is CASTSRAIADTQYF. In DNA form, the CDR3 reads TGTGCCAGCACCTCTAGGGCGATCGCAGATACGCAGTATTTT.

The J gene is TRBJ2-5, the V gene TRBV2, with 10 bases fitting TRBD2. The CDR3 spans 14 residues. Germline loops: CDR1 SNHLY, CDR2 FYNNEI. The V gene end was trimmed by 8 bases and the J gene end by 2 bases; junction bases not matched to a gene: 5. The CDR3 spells CASGLADTQETQYF. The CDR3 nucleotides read TGTGCCAGCGGACTAGCGGATACTCAAGAGACCCAGTACTTC.

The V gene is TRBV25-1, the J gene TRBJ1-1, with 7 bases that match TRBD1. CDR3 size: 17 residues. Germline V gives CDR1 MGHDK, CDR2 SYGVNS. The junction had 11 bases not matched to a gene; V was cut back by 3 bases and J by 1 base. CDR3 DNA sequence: TGTGCCAGCAGTGATAGGTTGGAGGGGGCGCGGAACACTGAAGCTTTCTTT. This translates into CASSDRLEGARNTEAFF.